The 31 T cell receptor beta chains below come from one sample, sequenced in a study of shared clonotypes between healthy human individuals. CD8 cells regarded as naive lacked CD45RO, were positively chosen for CCR7, and omitted terminally differentiated effector memory CD45RA+ cells. TCRdb's copy holds only in-frame clones and misses some; the assay was immunoSEQ multiplex PCR. The repertoire includes millions of clones, about 95% of them detected once, and roughly 1% sits in the top ten. The sample consisted of naive CD8+ T cells sorted from blood. These receptors were collected from a man in his late teens or twenties in good health.

Only one count was recorded for this clone. The V and J genes are TRBV5-6 and TRBJ2-3, with D hard to call. Germline V CDR1 and CDR2: SGHDT, YYEEEE. V lost 3 bases and J lost 9, with 11 bases in between. This CDR3 has 12 residues. CDR3 sequence (DNA): TGTGCCAGCAGCTCCATTTCTAAAACGCAGTATTTT. Translated, it gives CASSSISKTQYF.

This clone occurred once. The rearrangement uses TRBV16 and TRBJ1-2; the D is unclear. V lost 2 bases, J lost 8 bases, and 15 bases lay in between. Per the germline V gene, CDR1 is KGHSY and CDR2 is FQNENV. CDR3 size: 14 residues. The CDR3, as DNA: TGTGCCAGCAGCCAAAGGGAAGGGCTAGACGGCTACACCTTC. It encodes CASSQREGLDGYTF.

The chain combines TRBV4-1 with TRBJ1-1; D is ambiguous. V was shortened by 4 bases and J by 4 bases, with 7 bases between the two germline ends. CDR1 and CDR2 from the germline V gene are MGHRA and YSYEKL. CDR3 length: 12 residues. The CDR3 loop reads CASSLGVTEAFF. CDR3 coding DNA: TGCGCCAGCAGCCTCGGGGTCACTGAAGCTTTCTTT.

The V call is TRBV6-5, the J call TRBJ2-1; no definite D call. The CDR3 is 14 residues long. Trimming shortened V by 10 bases and J by 4 bases, and 17 bases separated the two germline ends. The V gene's germline CDR1 is MNHEY and CDR2 SVGAGI. In DNA, the CDR3 is TGTGCCACTCAACCACTGGAACCATACAATGAGCAGTTCTTC. Protein sequence: CATQPLEPYNEQFF.

J is TRBJ2-2 and V is TRBV29-1, with TRBD1 as a possible D gene (5 bases). Deletions cut 3 bases from V and 4 bases from J, with 12 bases between. The CDR3 runs to 14 residues. The germline gives CDR1 SQVTM, CDR2 ANQGSEA. CDR3 protein: CSVEWGMSTGELFF. The CDR3 DNA follows: TGCAGCGTTGAGTGGGGCATGAGCACCGGGGAGCTGTTTTTT.

The chain joins TRBV4-3 to TRBJ2-7; a possible D gene is TRBD2 (5 bases). Germline CDR1 LGHNA, CDR2 YSLEER. V lost 0 bases and J 3 bases, leaving 9 bases between the germline ends. The CDR3 length is 14 residues. The CDR3 reads CASSQDPDFYEQYF. The CDR3 DNA reads as TGCGCCAGCAGCCAAGATCCGGACTTCTACGAGCAGTACTTC.

This chain connects TRBV27 to TRBJ2-2; 8 bases agree with TRBD1. J gave up 2 bases and V 9 bases, and 11 bases lay outside the gene matches. Germline-derived CDR1 and CDR2 are MNHEY and SMNVEV (reference sequence). CDR3 size: 16 residues. The CDR3 protein is CASFDRGPPNTGELFF. In nucleotides, the CDR3 is TGTGCCAGTTTCGACAGGGGCCCCCCCAACACCGGGGAGCTGTTTTTT.

This clone was detected only once. The V call is TRBV2, the J call TRBJ2-7, with 10 positions matching TRBD2. CDR1 is SNHLY, CDR2 FYNNEI, per germline. Trimming took 4 bases from V and 3 from J; bases not matched to a gene: 3. This CDR3 spans 14 amino acids. The CDR3 here is CASSGTSGDYEQYF. In DNA, the CDR3 is TGTGCCAGCAGTGGAACTAGCGGGGACTACGAGCAGTACTTC.

The J gene is TRBJ2-6, the V gene TRBV7-9; possible D gene TRBD1, 6 bases. The CDR3 runs to 16 residues. Germline V lookup: CDR1 SEHNR, CDR2 FQNEAQ (reference sequence). With 5 bases removed from V and 3 bases from J, the gap between germline ends came to 14 bases. The CDR3 loop reads CASSITGLYGANVLTF. The CDR3 nucleotides read TGTGCCAGCAGCATAACAGGGCTTTATGGGGCCAACGTCCTGACTTTC.

The genes are TRBV7-2 and TRBJ2-2; TRBD2 might be the D (5 bases). V gave up 5 bases and J gave up 7 bases, with 17 bases separating them. Germline V gene data show CDR1 as SGHTA and CDR2 as FQGNSA. The CDR3 totals 15 residues. The CDR3 spells CASSPGFNEGGELFF. The DNA of the CDR3 is TGTGCCAGCAGCCCGGGGTTCAATGAGGGCGGGGAGCTGTTTTTT.

This chain joins TRBV4-3 and TRBJ2-1; 10 bases line up with TRBD2. After removal of 1 base from V and 4 bases from J, the junction contained 7 bases not matched to a gene. CDR3 length: 17 residues. Germline assignment: CDR1 LGHNA and CDR2 YSLEER. In DNA, the CDR3 is TGCGCCAGCAGCCAAGTCGAAGCGGGAGGGTTGTACAATGAGCAGTTCTTC. Translating gives CASSQVEAGGLYNEQFF.

The J gene is TRBJ2-5, the V gene TRBV9; no clear D. This CDR3 has 13 amino acids. V lost 4 bases to trimming and J lost 2 bases, with 9 bases between them. Germline V lookup: CDR1 SGDLS, CDR2 YYNGEE. CDR3 sequence (DNA): TGTGCCAGCAGCACAACTCGGCAAGAGACCCAGTACTTC. It translates to CASSTTRQETQYF.

The chain is built from TRBV30 and TRBJ1-5; 9 bases are a match to TRBD1. The V gene end was trimmed by 2 bases and the J gene end by 7 bases; junction bases not matched to a gene: 9. The CDR3 consists of 15 residues. The germline V gene has CDR1 GTSNPN and CDR2 SVGIG (reference sequence). CDR3 loop: CAWSTGQGRRQPQHF. In nucleotides, the CDR3 is TGTGCCTGGAGTACGGGACAGGGTAGGCGACAGCCCCAGCATTTT.

The CDR3 is CASSTVDGGPGHQETQYF. For the CDR3, the DNA is TGTGCCAGCAGCACCGTTGATGGGGGTCCGGGACACCAAGAGACCCAGTACTTC. The chain uses TRBV5-4 and TRBJ2-5; possibly TRBD1 or TRBD2 for D (5 bases each). Germline CDR1 and CDR2: SGHNT and YYREEE (reference sequence). This CDR3 has 18 amino acids. V lost 4 bases and J 0 bases, leaving 22 bases between the germline ends.

V and J are TRBV30 and TRBJ1-6, with a possible D match to TRBD1 (5 bases). V lost 7 bases and J 6 bases, leaving 16 bases between the germline ends. The CDR3 length is 14 residues. Germline V lookup: CDR1 GTSNPN, CDR2 SVGIG (reference sequence). The DNA of the CDR3 is TGTGCCTCGGGACCGGGGTTGGTTAATTCACCCCTCCACTTT. Protein sequence: CASGPGLVNSPLHF.

The rearrangement joins TRBV6-6 to TRBJ2-1; the D gene is possibly TRBD2 (6 bases). CDR1 is MNHNY and CDR2 is SVGAGI in the germline V gene (reference sequence). CDR3 length: 15 residues. V was shortened by 2 bases and J by 5 bases, with 13 bases between the two germline ends. CDR3 sequence: CASSYGGSPDNEQFF. CDR3 nucleotides: TGTGCCAGCAGTTACGGGGGGAGCCCCGACAATGAGCAGTTCTTC.

The chain has TRBV9 and TRBJ2-5; maybe TRBD2 (7 bases). CDR1 is SGDLS, CDR2 YYNGEE, per germline. Trimming took off 3 bases at V and 2 bases at J, with 20 bases between the two ends. The CDR3 is 17 amino acids. CDR3 bases: TGTGCCAGCAGCGATCCGAGGGGGGGGCTGGATCAAGAGACCCAGTACTTC. Its protein product is CASSDPRGGLDQETQYF. Using reference TRBV9 and TRBJ2-5 for the parts outside the CDR3, the full variable domain is DSGVTQTPKHLITATGQRVTLRCSPRSGDLSVYWYQQSLDQGLQFLIQYYNGEERAKGNILERFSAQQFPDLHSELNLSSLELGDSALYFCASSDPRGGLDQETQYFGPGTRLLVL.

The V and J genes are TRBV6-5 and TRBJ2-2; the match to TRBD2 covers 10 bases. The germline V gene encodes CDR1 MNHEY and CDR2 SVGAGI. The ends lost 2 bases at V and 5 bases at J; junction bases unmatched: 2. This CDR3 is 15 amino acids long. The CDR3 coding sequence is TGTGCCAGCAGTTACCGGGGACTAGCGACCGGGGAGCTGTTTTTT. Encoded protein: CASSYRGLATGELFF.

The rearrangement uses TRBV13 and TRBJ2-5; TRBD2 agrees at 10 bases. The CDR3 covers 16 residues. From germline, CDR1 is PRHDT and CDR2 FYEKMQ (reference sequence). V was clipped by 5 bases and J by 1 base; unmatched bases: 7. This CDR3 reads CASSLRASGSQETQYF. The CDR3, as DNA: TGTGCCAGCAGCCTGAGGGCTAGCGGGAGCCAAGAGACCCAGTACTTC. Combining the CDR3 with reference TRBV13 and TRBJ2-5 gives the whole variable domain AAGVIQSPRHLIKEKRETATLKCYPIPRHDTVYWYQQGPGQDPQFLISFYEKMQSDKGSIPDRFSAQQFSDYHSELNMSSLELGDSALYFCASSLRASGSQETQYFGPGTRLLVL.

The genes are TRBV4-1 and TRBJ2-1, with 10 positions matching TRBD2. The CDR3 loop spans 16 amino acids. Germline V gene sequence: CDR1 MGHRA, CDR2 YSYEKL. V shed 3 bases, J shed 4 bases, and the junction held 6 bases outside the gene matches. In DNA, the CDR3 is TGCGCCAGCAGCCACGCCACTAGCGGGGTATACAATGAGCAGTTCTTC. Protein sequence: CASSHATSGVYNEQFF.

The genes are TRBV11-2 and TRBJ2-7, with 9 bases matching TRBD2. Trimming took 5 bases from V and 6 from J; bases not matched to a gene: 2. The germline gives CDR1 SGHAT, CDR2 FQNNGV. The CDR3 runs to 12 residues. For the CDR3, the DNA is TGTGCCAGCAGCGGACTAGCGATCGAGCAGTACTTC. Translated: CASSGLAIEQYF. The whole variable domain, remainder taken from reference TRBV11-2 and TRBJ2-7, is EAGVAQSPRYKIIEKRQSVAFWCNPISGHATLYWYQQILGQGPKLLIQFQNNGVVDDSQLPKDRFSAERLKGVDSTLKIQPAKLEDSAVYLCASSGLAIEQYFGPGTRLTVT.

As for this clone: Other DNA sequences in the same sample also yield this CDR3. V gene TRBV5-6 combines with J gene TRBJ2-3; D not resolved. With 5 bases removed from V and 2 bases from J, the gap between germline ends came to 9 bases. Germline CDR1 SGHDT, CDR2 YYEEEE. The CDR3 extends over 13 amino acids. The DNA for the CDR3 is TGTGCCAGCAGTCTCGGCGACACAGATACGCAGTATTTT. Its translation: CASSLGDTDTQYF.

V gene TRBV10-1 combines with J gene TRBJ2-2, with 11 bases that match TRBD2. From germline, CDR1 is WNHNN and CDR2 SYGVQD (reference sequence). The CDR3 sequence is 18 residues long. V gave up 9 bases and J gave up 6 bases; unmatched junction bases: 18. CDR3 loop: CARWQIVAGGPLAGELFF. The CDR3 nucleotides are TGCGCCAGATGGCAGATAGTAGCGGGAGGGCCATTGGCCGGGGAGCTGTTTTTT.

This chain uses TRBV13 with TRBJ2-7; either TRBD1 or TRBD2 may fit D (6 bases each). The V gene's germline CDR1 is PRHDT and CDR2 FYEKMQ (reference sequence). The CDR3 has 13 amino acids. Trimming left V 5 bases short and J 2 bases short, with 10 bases between. The CDR3 loop reads CASSEGGTYEQYF. CDR3 sequence (DNA): TGTGCCAGCAGCGAGGGGGGCACCTACGAGCAGTACTTC.

In this sample, this clone turned up once. Other DNA variants within this sample encode the same CDR3. The chain couples TRBV5-6 to TRBJ2-5; D not certain. Trimming removed 2 bases at V and 1 base at J, with 6 bases between. CDR3 length: 13 amino acids. Germline CDR1 and CDR2: SGHDT and YYEEEE. CDR3 coding DNA: TGTGCCAGCAGCTTTCTGGGCCAAGAGACCCAGTACTTC. Translating gives CASSFLGQETQYF.

As DNA, the CDR3 is TGCGCCAGCAGCCAAGAGGGTCTCTACCAAGAGACCCAGTACTTC. It codes for CASSQEGLYQETQYF. J is TRBJ2-5 and V is TRBV4-1; D call uncertain. The germline V gene has CDR1 MGHRA and CDR2 YSYEKL. Trimming took 0 bases from V and 0 from J, leaving 8 bases between them. This CDR3 has 15 amino acids.

V gene TRBV25-1 combines with J gene TRBJ1-3; 9 nucleotides align to TRBD1. Per the germline V gene, CDR1 is MGHDK and CDR2 is SYGVNS. The CDR3 extends over 15 amino acids. The J segment lost 6 bases and the V segment lost 5 bases, leaving 8 bases of the junction unmatched. CDR3 protein: CASSHRGQGENTIYF. DNA for the CDR3: TGTGCCAGCAGTCACAGGGGGCAAGGAGAAAACACCATATATTTT.

J is TRBJ1-5 and V is TRBV28; TRBD1 agrees at 8 bases. CDR3 length: 15 residues. From germline, CDR1 is MDHEN and CDR2 SYDVKM. Germline trimming cut 5 bases from V and 1 base from J; bases unmatched to any gene: 4. CDR3 sequence reads: CASSLQGASNQPQHF. In DNA, the CDR3 is TGTGCCAGCAGTCTTCAGGGGGCAAGCAATCAGCCCCAGCATTTT.

The chain joins TRBV19 to TRBJ1-1; no clear D gene. Germline-derived CDR1 and CDR2 are LNHDA and SQIVND (reference sequence). The CDR3 contains 15 residues. V gave up 4 bases and J gave up 0 bases, with 12 bases separating them. CDR3 sequence: CASSTDTFMNTEAFF. The CDR3 nucleotides read TGTGCCAGTAGTACAGACACTTTCATGAACACTGAAGCTTTCTTT.

This chain uses TRBV7-9 with TRBJ2-7; a weak D match, TRBD1 (6 bases). There are 13 residues in the CDR3. Trimming pared 11 bases from V and 7 bases from J, leaving 21 bases between. The germline V gene has CDR1 SEHNR and CDR2 FQNEAQ (reference sequence). The CDR3 is CAAEGRGRGEQYF. The CDR3 nucleotides are TGTGCCGCCGAAGGCAGGGGCCGTGGGGAGCAGTACTTC.

This sequence joins TRBV19 and TRBJ1-4; 8 nucleotides match TRBD1. There are 15 residues in the CDR3. V lost 6 bases, J lost 5 bases, and 8 bases stayed unmatched. Per germline, CDR1 LNHDA and CDR2 SQIVND (reference sequence). CDR3 bases: TGTGCCAGTAGGAAGGACAGGGAAGGCAATGAAAAACTGTTTTTT. Protein product: CASRKDREGNEKLFF.